This T cell receptor beta chain was identified during a study of T cell responses to AZD1222 COVID-19 vaccine. Study-wide findings and caveats: The donor cohort was predominantly white British with a female majority, and clonal diversity may have been underestimated.

The data were produced by immunoSEQ multiplex PCR, yet TCRdb's version contains in-frame clones alone and is incomplete. The top ten clones hold more than 3% of a sample with about 140,000 clones, approximately 90% of them seen once. This CDR3 region has 14 residues. Germline V gene data show CDR1 as SGHTA and CDR2 as FQGNSA. V shed 5 bases and J 7 bases; nucleotides not matched to a gene: 11. Concerning this clone: Its antigen is not identified.

Source: peripheral blood, taken on day 0 of AZD1222 vaccination. The chain joins TRBV7-2 to TRBJ2-7; 7 bases agree with TRBD2. The clonotype was recovered from an adult in good health. CDR3 DNA sequence: TGTGCCAGCAGCGGGAGGGGACCTCTTAGGGAGCAGTACTTC. Its protein is CASSGRGPLREQYF.